The clone carrying this T cell receptor (beta chain) occurred a few times. Its matching antigen is unknown. Given a much more abundant clone one base away, this may be a read error. This entry comes from a study of blood T cells in healthy people across ages. Germline CDR1 and CDR2: ENHRY and SYGVKD. The CDR3 totals 15 residues. A second PCR, run for about 7 to 11 cycles, used a sample-barcoded 5' primer plus a J-beta primer mix. Each cDNA was tagged by a template-switch adaptor containing 12 random nucleotides. TCRdb ran MiXCR on the 5' RACE reads and lists one entry per CDR3 protein. The profile shows 700,000 to 850,000 distinct CDR3 sequences, 35% to 40% of them singletons. Regarding the study as a whole: Naive T cell percentage showed a strong correlation with TCR beta diversity.

The TCR comes from a man younger than 30 in good health. The sample comprised blood. The rearrangement links TRBV10-3 to TRBJ2-4; 9 bases are shared with TRBD1. The last part of the DNA fits TRBJ2-7 better; the J call may be wrong. CDR3 bases: TGTGCCATCAGTGAGGCAGCGGGACAGGGCTCCGAGCAGTACTTC. The encoded protein is CAISEAAGQGSEQYF.